The 19 T cell receptor beta chains below all came from one sample that was sequenced in a study of CD8+ T cells in alopecia areata. The treatment denotes: oral pan-JAK inhibitor, 5-10 mg twice daily. The authors extracted RNA and reverse transcribed it into cDNA as the sequencing template. This table comes from immunoSEQ multiplex PCR, and its TCRdb copy is limited to in-frame clones, with some not included. The data contain 200,000 to 250,000 clones, under 70% of them singletons. Here the sequenced sample was CD4+ T cells sorted from blood, taken at week 4, from a patient treated with tofacitinib. The receptors stem from a human donor with alopecia areata.

The rearrangement joins TRBV29-1 to TRBJ1-2; D is undetermined. V gave up 4 bases and J gave up 8 bases, with 8 bases separating them. Germline V gene sequence: CDR1 SQVTM, CDR2 ANQGSEA. The CDR3 runs 10 residues. The CDR3: CSVGWRGYTF. CDR3 DNA sequence: TGCAGCGTTGGATGGCGGGGCTACACCTTC.

This chain uses TRBV4-1 with TRBJ1-5; 11 bases line up with TRBD1. This CDR3 region has 21 residues. The J segment lost 5 bases and the V segment lost 2 bases, leaving 20 bases of the junction unmatched. CDR1 and CDR2 from the germline V gene are MGHRA and YSYEKL. The CDR3 is CASSQWDRGASHLTPHQPQHF. CDR3 nucleotides: TGCGCCAGCAGCCAATGGGACAGGGGGGCCTCCCATCTCACGCCTCATCAGCCCCAGCATTTT.

The chain links TRBV30 to TRBJ2-1; 11 bases fit TRBD2. V trimming: 8 bases; J trimming: 4 bases; junction bases outside the gene matches: 4. This CDR3 has 13 amino acids. Germline assignment: CDR1 GTSNPN and CDR2 SVGIG (reference sequence). The CDR3 DNA reads as TGTGCCGGGTCTAGCGGGGGGTACAATGAGCAGTTCTTC. This encodes CAGSSGGYNEQFF.

The chain employs TRBV15 and TRBJ1-5; possibly TRBD1 for D (6 bases). The CDR3 loop spans 15 amino acids. CDR1 and CDR2 (germline): LNHNV, YYDKDF (reference sequence). The V and J ends lost 0 bases and 5 bases respectively, with 11 bases between them. DNA of the CDR3: TGTGCCACCAGCAGAGATCCAGGGGCACATCAGCCCCAGCATTTT. Translation gives CATSRDPGAHQPQHF.

This clone was seen repeatedly, ten times or more. The chain joins TRBV29-1 to TRBJ1-1; TRBD1 agrees at 7 bases. The trim removed 1 base at V and 12 bases at J, leaving 8 bases unmatched. There are 12 residues in the CDR3. Germline CDR1 and CDR2: SQVTM and ANQGSEA. CDR3 loop: CSVEGGDSNPFF. In DNA, the CDR3 is TGCAGCGTTGAAGGAGGGGACAGCAATCCTTTCTTT.

The chain links TRBV23-1 to TRBJ1-1; no definite D call. TRBV23-1 counts as an open reading frame of uncertain function. The CDR3 spans 8 residues. Between the trimmed V and J ends, which lost 3 bases and 12 bases, there was a span of 2 bases. CDR3 amino acids: CASSHTFF. The CDR3 nucleotides are TGCGCCAGCAGTCATACTTTCTTT.

The V call is TRBV5-1, the J call TRBJ2-3, with TRBD1 matching 7 bases. From germline, CDR1 is SGHRS and CDR2 YFSETQ. The CDR3 is 15 residues long. V shed 3 bases and J 2 bases; nucleotides not matched to a gene: 6. This CDR3 reads CASSSGTATTDTQYF. CDR3 nucleotides: TGCGCCAGCAGCTCAGGGACAGCAACCACAGATACGCAGTATTTT.

The rearrangement uses TRBV7-2 and TRBJ2-5; 12 bases line up with TRBD1. CDR3 length: 17 residues. V dropped 2 bases and J dropped 5; count of bases not matched to a gene: 9. Germline V lookup: CDR1 SGHTA, CDR2 FQGNSA. CDR3 amino acids: CASSLLGQGAFGETQYF. The CDR3 DNA reads TGTGCCAGCAGCTTATTGGGACAGGGGGCGTTCGGGGAGACCCAGTACTTC.

The genes are TRBV2 and TRBJ2-1; 10 bases align to TRBD2. The CDR3 contains 13 residues. Germline values: CDR1 SNHLY, CDR2 FYNNEI. The trim removed 6 bases at V and 6 bases at J, leaving 2 bases unmatched. The CDR3 DNA reads TGTGCCAGCAGACTAGCGGGGCTCAATGAGCAGTTCTTC. Translation: CASRLAGLNEQFF.

The chain is built from TRBV2 and TRBJ2-2; 9 nucleotides agree with TRBD2. Trimming at V came to 1 base and at J to 6 bases, leaving 3 bases not matched to a gene. CDR1 SNHLY and CDR2 FYNNEI come from the germline V gene. The CDR3 is 15 amino acids. CDR3 nucleotides: TGTGCCAGCAGTGAAGAAGCTAGCGGGGCCGGGGAGCTGTTTTTT. This sequence encodes CASSEEASGAGELFF.

This chain links TRBV6-6 with TRBJ2-3; 7 nucleotides align to TRBD1. The CDR3 totals 14 residues. Trimming removed 7 bases from V and 1 base from J; junction bases left unmatched: 5. Germline V lookup: CDR1 MNHNY, CDR2 SVGAGI (reference sequence). CDR3 nucleotides: TGTGCCAGCATCAACACAGGGGGCACAGATACGCAGTATTTT. Its translation: CASINTGGTDTQYF.

The chain links TRBV20-1 to TRBJ1-2, with D unresolved. The germline V gene encodes CDR1 DFQATT and CDR2 SNEGSKA (reference sequence). The CDR3 totals 11 residues. Trimming removed 5 bases from V and 4 bases from J, with 8 bases in between. CDR3 bases: TGCAGTGCTCGGGCGGGCTATGGCTACACCTTC. Translated: CSARAGYGYTF.

In its sample, this clone was seen a few times. The chain couples TRBV2 to TRBJ2-5, with 7 bases fitting TRBD1. The V and J ends lost 4 bases and 5 bases, in that order; junction bases with no gene match: 4. CDR1 SNHLY and CDR2 FYNNEI come from the germline V gene. CDR3 size: 13 residues. CDR3 bases: TGTGCCAGCAGTGTAGGGGGCACGGAGACCCAGTACTTC. Protein product: CASSVGGTETQYF. The entire variable domain, with the rest obtained from reference TRBV2 and TRBJ2-5, is as follows: EPEVTQTPSHQVTQMGQEVILRCVPISNHLYFYWYRQILGQKVEFLVSFYNNEISEKSEIFDDQFSVERPDGSNFTLKIRSTKLEDSAMYFCASSVGGTETQYFGPGTRLLVL.

The chain is built from TRBV5-6 and TRBJ1-1; 9 bases match TRBD1. The CDR3 has 17 amino acids. CDR1 and CDR2 from the germline V gene are SGHDT and YYEEEE. V shed 4 bases and J 0 bases; nucleotides not matched to a gene: 10. CDR3 region: CASSMGQGGFMNTEAFF. The CDR3 bases are TGTGCCAGCAGCATGGGACAGGGTGGTTTCATGAACACTGAAGCTTTCTTT. The full variable domain, completed using reference TRBV5-6 and TRBJ1-1, is DAGVTQSPTHLIKTRGQQVTLRCSPKSGHDTVSWYQQALGQGPQFIFQYYEEEERQRGNFPDRFSGHQFPNYSSELNVNALLLGDSALYLCASSMGQGGFMNTEAFFGQGTRLTVV.

In DNA, the CDR3 is TGTGCCTCCCAGAGAATCCGGGATTCTGAAGCTTTCTTT. Its translation: CASQRIRDSEAFF. This chain joins TRBV7-9 and TRBJ1-1, with D unresolved. Germline V gives CDR1 SEHNR, CDR2 FQNEAQ (reference sequence). This CDR3 contains 13 residues. With 11 bases removed from V and 6 bases from J, the gap between germline ends came to 19 bases.

The chain uses TRBV19 and TRBJ1-1; no reliable D call. The CDR3 spans 11 residues. V was shortened by 3 bases and J by 7 bases, with 6 bases between the two germline ends. Germline assignment: CDR1 LNHDA and CDR2 SQIVND (reference sequence). For the CDR3, the DNA is TGTGCCAGTAGTATCATAGGTGAAGCTTTCTTT. It yields the protein CASSIIGEAFF.

In this sample, this clone turned up a few times. CDR3 sequence: CSVEIIGQGTGYTF. The CDR3 nucleotides read TGCAGCGTTGAGATAATAGGACAGGGGACTGGCTACACCTTC. This chain uses TRBV29-1 with TRBJ1-2, with 9 bases fitting TRBD1. V trimming: 3 bases; J trimming: 7 bases; junction bases outside the gene matches: 9. Germline CDR1 reads SQVTM; CDR2 reads ANQGSEA. CDR3 size: 14 residues. The full variable domain, rest sourced from reference TRBV29-1 and TRBJ1-2, is SAVISQKPSRDICQRGTSLTIQCQVDSQVTMMFWYRQQPGQSLTLIATANQGSEATYESGFVIDKFPISRPNLTFSTLTVSNMSPEDSSIYLCSVEIIGQGTGYTFGSGTRLTVV.

There are a few counts of this clone. The chain couples TRBV6-5 to TRBJ2-7; 8 bases map to TRBD2. This CDR3 is 14 amino acids long. Germline lookup yields CDR1 MNHEY and CDR2 SVGAGI. Trimming took 4 bases from V and 3 from J; bases not matched to a gene: 5. CDR3 coding DNA: TGTGCCAGCAGTTTAGCGGGAAAACTCTACGAGCAGTACTTC. Amino acids: CASSLAGKLYEQYF.

The chain uses TRBV5-1 and TRBJ1-6; D remains unclear. Germline V CDR1 and CDR2: SGHRS, YFSETQ. The CDR3 totals 12 residues. The ends were cut back, 4 bases at V and 8 bases at J, with 7 bases in the middle. The CDR3 loop is CASSPEYSPLHF. The DNA for the CDR3 is TGCGCCAGCAGCCCAGAATATTCACCCCTCCACTTT.